This T cell receptor (beta chain) emerged from a study of cytomegalovirus exposure and HLA in healthy donors. Study-wide findings and caveats: With high specificity and sensitivity, the classifier reportedly diagnosed cytomegalovirus status. Researchers catalogued about 150 TCR beta chains as cytomegalovirus-associated.

V was trimmed by 5 bases and J by 0 bases, leaving 15 bases between them. The CDR3 spans 16 residues. From germline, CDR1 is MDHEN and CDR2 SYDVKM. Note on this clone: Its target is not known.

Profiled with immunoSEQ multiplex PCR; TCRdb holds only in-frame clones, not every one. The table records 250,000 to 300,000 clones, roughly 90% of them present only once. Sequencing was performed on PBMCs. The TCR was taken from a woman aged 18-30 years in good health and CMV-seronegative. The chain recombines TRBV28 with TRBJ2-3; a possible D gene is TRBD1 (6 bases). In DNA, the CDR3 is TGTGCCAGCAGTCGAACCACAGGGTATAGCACAGATACGCAGTATTTT. This translates into CASSRTTGYSTDTQYF.